These T cell receptor beta chains were read from a single sample in a study of regulatory T cells in long-lasting Graves disease. Using its own MiXCR run on the multiplex PCR reads, TCRdb lists one record per CDR3 protein. Of 600,000 to 800,000 distinct CDR3 sequences in the sample, about 30% were seen once. The sample here was peripheral blood mononuclear cells (PBMCs), taken when the disease was refractory, from a patient treated with antithyroid drugs. The receptors come from a female donor with Graves disease. Both conserved end residues are part of each CDR3. Each record gives: CDR3 protein, V gene, J gene.

CDR3aa: CASSLGQQNSEAFF
v_gene: TRBV12-3/TRBV12-4
j_gene: TRBJ1-1

CDR3aa: CASSITGLNYEQYF
v_gene: TRBV19
j_gene: TRBJ2-7

CDR3aa: CSAPRGNSLDSPLHF
v_gene: TRBV20-1
j_gene: TRBJ1-6

CDR3aa: CASSYSRDRGDTEAFF
v_gene: TRBV6-2/TRBV6-3
j_gene: TRBJ1-1

CDR3aa: CASSESPDVYGYTF
v_gene: TRBV6-2/TRBV6-3
j_gene: TRBJ1-2

CDR3aa: CASSSLTQARLTSYEQYF
v_gene: TRBV27
j_gene: TRBJ2-7

CDR3aa: CASSPGSSGRRTGELFF
v_gene: TRBV7-2
j_gene: TRBJ2-2

CDR3aa: CASRDSGMNTEAFF
v_gene: TRBV3-1
j_gene: TRBJ1-1

CDR3aa: CASSSSLDKQETQYF
v_gene: TRBV13
j_gene: TRBJ2-5

CDR3aa: CASRLGGTGELFF
v_gene: TRBV19
j_gene: TRBJ2-2

CDR3aa: CSAPLRPESYGYTF
v_gene: TRBV20-1
j_gene: TRBJ1-2

CDR3aa: CASSIDTGYSNQPQHF
v_gene: TRBV19
j_gene: TRBJ1-5

CDR3aa: CASSPTTGSFQPQHF
v_gene: TRBV3-1
j_gene: TRBJ1-5

CDR3aa: CASSGRDEQYF
v_gene: TRBV7-2
j_gene: TRBJ2-7

CDR3aa: CASSLDRTDGYTF
v_gene: TRBV7-3
j_gene: TRBJ1-2

CDR3aa: CASSVRFGETQYF
v_gene: TRBV2
j_gene: TRBJ2-5

CDR3aa: CASSFAGFGQPQHF
v_gene: TRBV12-3/TRBV12-4
j_gene: TRBJ1-5